This entry describes one TCR beta chain. Its antigen is undetermined. V lost 5 bases and J lost 10; bases outside the gene matches: 13. Germline-derived CDR1 and CDR2 are LNHDA and SQIVND (reference sequence). The CDR3 is 15 amino acids. This PCR relied on a set of 60 Vbeta primers and 13 Jbeta primers. The data were produced by immunoSEQ multiplex PCR, yet TCRdb's version contains in-frame clones alone and is incomplete. The data show roughly 120,000 clones, 55% to 75% seen once. This entry belongs to a study of cytomegalovirus exposure and HLA in healthy donors. General study findings and limits: Cytomegalovirus association was assigned to under 200 TCR beta chains.

The rearrangement uses TRBV19 and TRBJ1-5; 8 positions match TRBD1. This clonotype originated in a young man in good health and CMV-seropositive. The sample consisted of PBMCs. Here the CDR3 reads CASSVTGGQLGPQHF. The CDR3 coding sequence is TGTGCCAGTAGTGTAACAGGGGGGCAACTTGGACCCCAGCATTTT.